What follows describes a single T cell receptor beta chain. The CDR3 sequence is 11 residues long. Germline CDR1 is SEHNR and CDR2 is FQNEAQ (reference sequence). The V gene lost 5 bases and the J gene lost 4 bases, with 6 bases spanning the gap. This sample is part of a study of shared clonotypes between healthy human individuals. Repertoires were generated with immunoSEQ multiplex PCR, while TCRdb's copy carries only in-frame clones and drops some. Of 980,000 or so clones in the sample, less than 85% were seen once. This TCR came from a man between 18 and 29 years old in good health. Sequenced sample: memory CD4+ T cells sorted from blood. Stated subset: CD45RA-negative fraction. The chain uses TRBV7-9 and TRBJ2-7, with D unresolved. The CDR3 nucleotides are TGTGCCAGCAGCAAGGGTTACGAGCAGTACTTC. This translates into CASSKGYEQYF.